This passage covers 6 T cell receptor beta chains from one sample sequenced in a study of graft-versus-host responses after intestinal transplantation. Assay: immunoSEQ multiplex PCR; the TCRdb copy retains only in-frame clones and omits some. The sample lists about 21,000 clones; 55% to 70% were seen once. Sequencing used alloreactive CD4+ T cells from a mixed lymphocyte reaction culture, obtained before intestinal transplant. Specified subset: CFSE-low proliferating T cells sorted from roughly six-day pre-transplant mixed lymphocyte reaction (GvH or HvG direction). These receptors were obtained from a human patient who received an intestinal transplant.

This rearrangement joins TRBV18 to TRBJ1-5, with a tentative D call TRBD1 (5 bases). This CDR3 comprises 14 residues. V lost 6 bases and J lost 3, with 12 bases in between. Per the germline V gene, CDR1 is KGHSH and CDR2 is LQKENI. CDR3 sequence: CASSQTETNQPQHF. The CDR3 DNA reads TGTGCCAGCTCGCAGACAGAGACCAATCAGCCCCAGCATTTT.

Only a few counts were recorded for this clone. The chain links TRBV7-2 to TRBJ2-5; no clear D gene. In germline, CDR1 is SGHTA, CDR2 FQGNSA. The CDR3 extends over 15 amino acids. V lost 3 bases to trimming and J lost 4 bases, with 15 bases between them. CDR3 sequence reads: CASSFGLSPRETQYF. The CDR3 DNA follows: TGTGCCAGCAGCTTTGGGCTGAGTCCTCGAGAGACCCAGTACTTC. Filled out from reference TRBV7-2 and TRBJ2-5, the complete variable domain reads GAGVSQSPSNKVTEKGKDVELRCDPISGHTALYWYRQSLGQGLEFLIYFQGNSAPDKSGLPSDRFSAERTGGSVSTLTIQRTQQEDSAVYLCASSFGLSPRETQYFGPGTRLLVL.

This rearrangement joins TRBV28 to TRBJ1-5; tentative D call: TRBD1 (6 bases). In germline, CDR1 is MDHEN, CDR2 SYDVKM. V was shortened by 5 bases and J by 0 bases, with 11 bases between the two germline ends. CDR3 size: 15 residues. CDR3 protein: CASSLRTASNQPQHF. The CDR3 bases are TGTGCCAGCAGTCTACGGACAGCTAGCAATCAGCCCCAGCATTTT.

This clone has just one count. This rearrangement joins TRBV5-1 to TRBJ2-1, with D possibly matching TRBD2 (5 bases). The V end lost 2 bases, the J end lost 0 bases, and 15 bases lay between the germline ends. This CDR3 contains 17 residues. The germline V gene has CDR1 SGHRS and CDR2 YFSETQ. CDR3 coding DNA: TGCGCCAGCAGCTTCAGAGGACGGAGGAGCTCCTACAATGAGCAGTTCTTC. Encoded protein: CASSFRGRRSSYNEQFF.

This clone occurred a few times. The V gene is TRBV6-5, the J gene TRBJ2-7; TRBD2 matches 7 bases. V dropped 6 bases and J dropped 2; count of bases not matched to a gene: 4. CDR1 and CDR2 (germline): MNHEY, SVGAGI. This CDR3 is built from 13 residues. The CDR3, as DNA: TGTGCCAGCAGCCGGGACTACGCCTACGAGCAGTACTTC. It specifies CASSRDYAYEQYF.

This clone was seen only a few times. V is TRBV19 and J is TRBJ2-2; D not certain. Germline V CDR1 and CDR2: LNHDA, SQIVND (reference sequence). V was trimmed by 6 bases and J by 1 base, leaving 9 bases between them. The CDR3 has 14 amino acids. In nucleotides, the CDR3 is TGTGCCAGTAGGTACGCAGGGAACACCGGGGAGCTGTTTTTT. It translates to CASRYAGNTGELFF.